Listed below are T cell receptor beta chains from one sample, sequenced in a study of Tregs in tolerant kidney transplant recipients. Clones were sequenced by immunoSEQ multiplex PCR, and TCRdb holds only the in-frame ones, with some missing. Of about 18,000 clones listed, roughly 80% are singletons. What was sequenced was Tregs from blood. The receptor set was obtained from a human donor in good health. Each CDR3 is given with its conserved first and last residue. Each record gives: J gene, clone size, V gene, D gene, CDR3 DNA, CDR3 protein. The D gene is left open where the match is weak. The size of a clone is reported for some rows only, either as once, few or many, or as a class for expanded clones.

J: TRBJ1-2; size: -; V: TRBV20-1; D: -; DNA: TGCAGTGCTAGTTCCCCGGGGGGCTACACCTTC; CDR3: CSASSPGGYTF
J: TRBJ1-1; size: -; V: TRBV2; D: TRBD1; DNA: TGTGCCAGCAGTAGGGGGCCCCGCGGCACTGAAGCTTTCTTT; CDR3: CASSRGPRGTEAFF
J: TRBJ2-7; size: -; V: TRBV4-1; D: -; DNA: TGCGCCAGCAGCCAAGCCGCGCGACAGACCTACGAGCAGTACTTC; CDR3: CASSQAARQTYEQYF
J: TRBJ2-7; size: -; V: TRBV28; D: TRBD1; DNA: TGTGCCAGCAGCAAGGGACAGGGTACCTACGAGCAGTACTTC; CDR3: CASSKGQGTYEQYF
J: TRBJ2-3; size: -; V: TRBV5-1; D: -; DNA: TGCGCCAGCAGCTCCGGGGACCCCGGGGTGGATACGCAGTATTTT; CDR3: CASSSGDPGVDTQYF
J: TRBJ1-3; size: -; V: TRBV18; D: -; DNA: TGTGCCAGCTCACCACCCCCGGGGCCGGTATGGAACACCATATATTTT; CDR3: CASSPPPGPVWNTIYF
J: TRBJ2-5; size: -; V: TRBV5-4; D: TRBD1; DNA: TGTGCCAGCCGCCTCTTAACTGGGACAGGCTTTGCAGAGACCCAGTACTTC; CDR3: CASRLLTGTGFAETQYF
J: TRBJ1-2; size: -; V: TRBV5-4; D: -; DNA: TGTGCCAGCAGCTTGGACAACTATGGCTACACCTTC; CDR3: CASSLDNYGYTF
J: TRBJ2-5; size: -; V: TRBV5-5; D: -; DNA: TGTGCCAGCAGCAACAGGATCAACTGGGACCAAGAGACCCAGTACTTC; CDR3: CASSNRINWDQETQYF
J: TRBJ1-2; size: few; V: TRBV11-2; D: -; DNA: TGTGCCAGCAGCCCCTTATCGCGTTATGGCTACACCTTC; CDR3: CASSPLSRYGYTF
J: TRBJ2-1; size: -; V: TRBV20-1; D: -; DNA: TGCAGTGCCGAGTGGCGGGGCGAGCAGTTCTTC; CDR3: CSAEWRGEQFF
J: TRBJ2-3; size: -; V: TRBV7-2; D: -; DNA: TGTGCCAGCAGCTTAGTCGGGGACCCCACAGATACGCAGTATTTT; CDR3: CASSLVGDPTDTQYF
J: TRBJ2-5; size: -; V: TRBV5-1; D: -; DNA: TGCGCCAGCAGCTCACAGGGAGAGACCCAGTACTTC; CDR3: CASSSQGETQYF
J: TRBJ1-1; size: -; V: TRBV29-1; D: -; DNA: TGCAGCGTCCACCGTCAGAGGAACACTGAAGCTTTCTTT; CDR3: CSVHRQRNTEAFF
J: TRBJ2-6; size: -; V: TRBV7-2; D: -; DNA: TGTGCCAGCAGCTTAGGGTACTCTGGGGCCAACGTCCTGACTTTC; CDR3: CASSLGYSGANVLTF
J: TRBJ2-2; size: -; V: TRBV18; D: -; DNA: TGTGCCAGCTCACCGCAGAGTTTCATTGCCGGGGAGCTGTTTTTT; CDR3: CASSPQSFIAGELFF
J: TRBJ1-2; size: -; V: TRBV27; D: TRBD1; DNA: TGTGCCAGCAGATTAACAGGGGGCGCCAATGGCTACACCTTC; CDR3: CASRLTGGANGYTF
J: TRBJ2-5; size: -; V: TRBV4-1; D: TRBD1; DNA: TGCGCCAGCAGCCAAGATGGCTACGGCGGAACAATAGGACAGGGAGAGACCCAGTACTTC; CDR3: CASSQDGYGGTIGQGETQYF
J: TRBJ2-2; size: few; V: TRBV10-3; D: TRBD1; DNA: TGTGCCTCCCGGGTCGGCAGGGGGCTCGGGGAGCTGTTTTTT; CDR3: CASRVGRGLGELFF